This TCR beta chain originates from a study of PD-1 blockade in classical Hodgkin lymphoma. Note on this clone: No antigen is known for it.

Time point denoted: cycle 4 day 1 (C4D1), after about 6 weeks of nivolumab. Each of the patients experienced relapse following autologous stem cell transplantation, and their brentuximab vedotin exposure differed. Purification of CD4+ T cells from thawed PBMCs was achieved by magnetic negative selection. Points from the study as a whole: Diminished baseline TCR diversity has been reported in newly diagnosed patients relative to healthy donors. CD8+ TCR diversity did not rise significantly by C4D1, unlike CD4+. Complete responders' baseline diversity resembled that of newly diagnosed patients.

Trimming cost V 7 bases and J 5 bases, with 14 bases left between them. Germline assignment: CDR1 KGHSH and CDR2 LQKENI. There are 13 residues in the CDR3. The data were produced by immunoSEQ multiplex PCR, yet TCRdb's version contains in-frame clones alone and is incomplete. Here the sample spans 30,000 to 40,000 clones, around 90% being singletons. The source is a human donor with classical Hodgkin lymphoma. V is TRBV18 and J is TRBJ2-5; unclear D gene. Sequencing was performed on CD4+ T cells from blood, taken before the fourth cycle of nivolumab. In DNA form, the CDR3 reads TGTGCCAGCTTTCAGTCAACCAGGGAGACCCAGTACTTC. Translating gives CASFQSTRETQYF. Full variable domain (outside the CDR3, taken from reference TRBV18 and TRBJ2-5): NAGVMQNPRHLVRRRGQEARLRCSPMKGHSHVYWYRQLPEEGLKFMVYLQKENIIDESGMPKERFSAEFPKEGPSILRIQQVVRGDSAAYFCASFQSTRETQYFGPGTRLLVL.